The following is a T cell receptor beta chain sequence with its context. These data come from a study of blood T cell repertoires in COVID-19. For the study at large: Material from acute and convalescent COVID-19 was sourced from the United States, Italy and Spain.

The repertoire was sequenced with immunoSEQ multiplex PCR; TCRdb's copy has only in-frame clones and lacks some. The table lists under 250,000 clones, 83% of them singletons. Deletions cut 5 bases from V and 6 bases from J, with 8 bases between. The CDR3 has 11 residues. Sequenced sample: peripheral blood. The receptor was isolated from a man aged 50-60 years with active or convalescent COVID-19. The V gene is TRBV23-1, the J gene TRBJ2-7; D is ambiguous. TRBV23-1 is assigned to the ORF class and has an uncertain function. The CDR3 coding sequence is TGCGCCAGCAGTTCGAGTCGCGAGCAGTACTTC. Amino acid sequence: CASSSSREQYF.